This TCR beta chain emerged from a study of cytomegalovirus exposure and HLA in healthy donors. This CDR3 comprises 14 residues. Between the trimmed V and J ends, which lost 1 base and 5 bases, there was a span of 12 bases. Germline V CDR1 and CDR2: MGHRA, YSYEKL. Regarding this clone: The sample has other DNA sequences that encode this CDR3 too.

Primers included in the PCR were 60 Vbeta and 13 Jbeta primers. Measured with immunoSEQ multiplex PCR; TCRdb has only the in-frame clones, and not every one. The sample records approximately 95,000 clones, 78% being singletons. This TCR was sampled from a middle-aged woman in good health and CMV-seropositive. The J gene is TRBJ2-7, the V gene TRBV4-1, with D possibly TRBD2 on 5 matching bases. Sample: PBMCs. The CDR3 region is CASSQAGGLNEQYF. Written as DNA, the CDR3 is TGCGCCAGCAGCCAAGCCGGAGGATTGAACGAGCAGTACTTC.